The T cell receptor beta chain described here comes from a study of cytomegalovirus exposure and HLA in healthy donors. Of note for this clone: The antigen is undetermined. Other DNA sequences from this sample encode an identical CDR3 as well.

General study points: TCR association rates varied by HLA locus in a later analysis, with DRB1 highest and HLA-C lowest. The investigators catalogued about 170 TCR beta chains as cytomegalovirus-associated. A later analysis associated 15,000 to 20,000 TCR beta sequences with HLA alleles at a 0.05 false discovery rate.

Trimming left V 6 bases short and J 1 base short, with 15 bases between. This CDR3 has 14 amino acids. Looked up from germline, CDR1 is SQVTM and CDR2 is ANQGSEA. It was with 60 Vbeta and 13 Jbeta primers that the PCR ran. Sequencing was performed with immunoSEQ multiplex PCR; in TCRdb, only in-frame clones are kept and a portion is missing. Altogether 90,000 to 120,000 clones are present, 70% to 85% being singletons, with the ten largest covering about 4.3%. The rearrangement uses TRBV29-1 and TRBJ1-1, with D possibly TRBD1 on 6 matching bases. The sequence derives from a male donor in good health and CMV-seronegative. The source material was PBMCs. In DNA form, the CDR3 reads TGCAGCGTGCGGGGGGGCAGGGAGAACACTGAAGCTTTCTTT. It encodes CSVRGGRENTEAFF.